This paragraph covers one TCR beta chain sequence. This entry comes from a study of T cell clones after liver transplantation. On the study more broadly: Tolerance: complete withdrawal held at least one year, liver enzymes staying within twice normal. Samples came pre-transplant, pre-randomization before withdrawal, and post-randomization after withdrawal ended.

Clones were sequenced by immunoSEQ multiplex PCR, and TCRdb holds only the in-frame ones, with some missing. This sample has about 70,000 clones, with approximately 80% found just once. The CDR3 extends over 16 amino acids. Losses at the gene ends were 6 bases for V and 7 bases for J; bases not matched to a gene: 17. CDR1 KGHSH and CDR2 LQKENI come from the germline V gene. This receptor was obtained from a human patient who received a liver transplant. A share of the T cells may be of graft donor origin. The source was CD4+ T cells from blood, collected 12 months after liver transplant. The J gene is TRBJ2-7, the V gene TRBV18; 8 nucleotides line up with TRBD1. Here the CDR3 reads CASSEAGQGVVREQYF. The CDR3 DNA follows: TGTGCCAGCTCCGAAGCCGGACAGGGAGTTGTTCGGGAGCAGTACTTC.